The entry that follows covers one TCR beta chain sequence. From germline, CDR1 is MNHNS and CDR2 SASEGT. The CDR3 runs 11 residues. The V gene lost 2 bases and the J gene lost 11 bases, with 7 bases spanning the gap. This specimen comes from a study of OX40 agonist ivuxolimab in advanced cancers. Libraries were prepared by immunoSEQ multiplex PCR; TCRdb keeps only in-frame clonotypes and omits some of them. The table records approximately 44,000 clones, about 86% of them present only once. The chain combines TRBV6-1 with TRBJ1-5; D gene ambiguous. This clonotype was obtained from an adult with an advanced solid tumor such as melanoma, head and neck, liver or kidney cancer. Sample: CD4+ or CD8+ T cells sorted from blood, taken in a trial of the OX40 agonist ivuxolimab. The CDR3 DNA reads TGTGCCAGCAGTGAACGTACTGCCCAGCATTTT. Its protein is CASSERTAQHF.